Following are 9 T cell receptor beta chains from one sample sequenced in a study of cytomegalovirus exposure and HLA in healthy donors. PCR employed 60 Vbeta and 13 Jbeta primers. Repertoires were generated with immunoSEQ multiplex PCR, while TCRdb's copy carries only in-frame clones and drops some. The table lists about 140,000 clones, about four fifths of them singletons. Sequencing was performed on PBMCs. All receptors come from a female donor in good health and CMV-seronegative.

This sequence joins TRBV7-2 and TRBJ2-5, with D tentatively TRBD2 (6 bases). The CDR3 totals 16 residues. Trimming took 2 bases from V and 11 from J, leaving 24 bases between them. The V gene's germline CDR1 is SGHTA and CDR2 FQGNSA. The CDR3 spells CASSLTGGFSKGVQYF. In nucleotides, the CDR3 is TGTGCCAGCAGCTTAACTGGGGGGTTCAGTAAAGGGGTTCAGTACTTC.

The chain combines TRBV30 with TRBJ2-7; D unclear. Between the trimmed V and J ends, which lost 1 base and 0 bases, there was a span of 7 bases. In germline, CDR1 is GTSNPN, CDR2 SVGIG (reference sequence). The CDR3 consists of 13 residues. As DNA, the CDR3 is TGTGCCTGGAGTGACTGGAGCTCCTACGAGCAGTACTTC. The encoded protein is CAWSDWSSYEQYF.

The chain has TRBV7-9 and TRBJ2-3; 7 positions match TRBD1. In germline, CDR1 is SEHNR, CDR2 FQNEAQ (reference sequence). Losses at the gene ends were 3 bases for V and 0 bases for J; bases not matched to a gene: 9. This CDR3 comprises 17 residues. The CDR3 is CASSFYRDSYSTDTQYF. For the CDR3, the DNA is TGTGCCAGCAGCTTTTACCGGGACAGCTATAGCACAGATACGCAGTATTTT.

This clone was observed a handful of times. This chain connects TRBV13 to TRBJ2-7; D is perhaps TRBD1 (5 bases). Germline V CDR1 and CDR2: PRHDT, FYEKMQ (reference sequence). The CDR3 extends over 15 amino acids. Trimming removed 1 base at V and 0 bases at J, with 10 bases between. The DNA for the CDR3 is TGTGCCAGCAGCTTAGAGGGGAACCCCTCCTACGAGCAGTACTTC. This codes for CASSLEGNPSYEQYF.

The chain recombines TRBV7-9 with TRBJ1-2; D gene ambiguous. V was cut by 0 bases and J by 5 bases, with 7 bases left in between. This CDR3 comprises 13 residues. The germline V gene encodes CDR1 SEHNR and CDR2 FQNEAQ (reference sequence). The CDR3 DNA follows: TGTGCCAGCAGCTTAGCATCAGGATATGGCTACACCTTC. Residues: CASSLASGYGYTF. Filled out from reference TRBV7-9 and TRBJ1-2, the complete variable domain reads DTGVSQNPRHKITKRGQNVTFRCDPISEHNRLYWYRQTLGQGPEFLTYFQNEAQLEKSRLLSDRFSAERPKGSFSTLEIQRTEQGDSAMYLCASSLASGYGYTFGSGTRLTVV.

The rearrangement joins TRBV10-3 to TRBJ2-5; 12 nucleotides line up with TRBD2. Losses at the gene ends were 0 bases for V and 2 bases for J; bases not matched to a gene: 4. In germline, CDR1 is ENHRY, CDR2 SYGVKD. The CDR3 contains 17 residues. The CDR3 DNA sequence: TGTGCCATCAGTGAGTCGGCTAGCGGGGGGGGACAAGAGACCCAGTACTTC. It is translated as CAISESASGGGQETQYF.

This clone was seen a few times. The V gene is TRBV5-1, the J gene TRBJ1-1; 7 positions agree with TRBD1. The CDR3 covers 15 residues. In germline, CDR1 is SGHRS, CDR2 YFSETQ. J gave up 3 bases and V 3 bases, and 8 bases lay outside the gene matches. CDR3: CASSSRTGTDTEAFF. In DNA form, the CDR3 reads TGCGCCAGCAGCTCGCGGACAGGAACGGACACTGAAGCTTTCTTT.

The gene calls are TRBV11-3 and TRBJ2-3; D possibly corresponds to TRBD2 (6 bases). The ends were cut back, 4 bases at V and 4 bases at J, with 12 bases in the middle. Germline V gives CDR1 SGHNT, CDR2 YENEEA. CDR3 length: 14 amino acids. In nucleotides, the CDR3 is TGTGCCAGCAGCTCGGAGGGCCGGGCAGATACGCAGTATTTT. It translates to CASSSEGRADTQYF.

The chain recombines TRBV15 with TRBJ1-2, with 11 bases identical to TRBD1. Per germline, CDR1 LNHNV and CDR2 YYDKDF (reference sequence). After removal of 8 bases from V and 3 bases from J, the junction contained 5 bases not matched to a gene. The CDR3 is 14 residues long. The CDR3 is CATVRDRGYYGYTF. CDR3 sequence (DNA): TGTGCCACCGTACGGGACAGGGGGTACTATGGCTACACCTTC.